Included here is one T cell receptor beta chain sequence, with context. No antigen is known for it. The sample is drawn from a study of T cells in Graves' hyperthyroidism and ophthalmopathy. Study-level results: A model of 13 V-J features distinguished ophthalmopathy from stable hyperthyroidism.

V shed 6 bases and J shed 1 base, with 15 bases lying between them. The CDR3 length is 16 residues. Germline V gene data show CDR1 as MNHEY and CDR2 as SVGEGT. The PBMCs studied were ones that came from about 10 ml fresh peripheral blood. TCR beta CDR3 regions were amplified from RNA transcripts. Initially, a first-round RT-PCR of the TCR CDR3 employed the HTBI primer set. Via MiXCR, TCRdb re-called the multiplex PCR reads, giving one row per CDR3 protein. This sample has some 570,000 distinct CDR3 sequences, with 17% found just once. The receptor's source is a young woman with Graves' ophthalmopathy. Sequenced input: blood. The genes are TRBV6-2 or TRBV6-3 and TRBJ2-2; tentatively, D is TRBD1 (5 bases). The CDR3 sequence is CASRQVLLENTGELFF. Written as DNA, the CDR3 is TGTGCCAGCAGACAGGTACTACTCGAGAACACCGGGGAGCTGTTTTTT.